The rows below give T cell receptor beta chains drawn from one sample of a study of cytomegalovirus exposure and HLA in healthy donors. Method: immunoSEQ multiplex PCR; TCRdb's copy keeps in-frame clones and lacks some. This sample has under 150,000 clones, with over 55% found just once. The sample comprised PBMCs. The receptor set was obtained from a man between 18 and 29 years old in good health and CMV-seropositive. CDR3s include the opening cysteine and the closing phenylalanine or tryptophan. A D gene is named only where the DNA matches it firmly. Clone size, where shown, is once, few, many, or a class for clones that have expanded.

clone size | D gene | J gene | V gene | CDR3 protein | CDR3 DNA
NA | TRBD2 | TRBJ2-7 | TRBV5-1 | CASRPGASGDEQYF | TGCGCCAGCAGGCCCGGGGCTAGCGGGGATGAGCAGTACTTC
NA | NA | TRBJ2-3 | TRBV2 | CASSRFEDTQYF | TGTGCCAGCAGCCGGTTTGAAGATACGCAGTATTTT
NA | NA | TRBJ1-2 | TRBV19 | CASTPFTGQPNYGYTF | TGTGCCAGTACCCCTTTTACCGGACAACCTAACTATGGCTACACCTTC
NA | TRBD1 | TRBJ1-5 | TRBV19 | CASSIRDRGNQPQHF | TGTGCCAGTAGTATCCGAGACAGGGGTAATCAGCCCCAGCATTTT
NA | NA | TRBJ1-1 | TRBV19 | CASRYGNTEAFF | TGTGCCAGTAGGTACGGGAACACTGAAGCTTTCTTT
NA | TRBD1 | TRBJ1-6 | TRBV5-4 | CASSWTGDASPLHF | TGTGCCAGCAGCTGGACAGGGGATGCTTCACCCCTCCACTTT
NA | TRBD2 | TRBJ2-3 | TRBV15 | CATSRELAVANTQYF | TGTGCCACCAGCAGAGAACTAGCGGTAGCAAATACGCAGTATTTT
NA | TRBD2 | TRBJ2-7 | TRBV6-5 | CASRTGGRYEQYF | TGTGCCAGCAGGACGGGGGGTAGGTACGAGCAGTACTTC
NA | TRBD1 | TRBJ2-3 | TRBV5-4 | CASSLQGRVSTDTQYF | TGTGCCAGCAGTTTACAGGGGCGGGTGAGCACAGATACGCAGTATTTT
NA | NA | TRBJ1-4 | TRBV28 | CASSTTGTLGKLFF | TGTGCCAGCAGTACGACCGGGACTCTTGGGAAACTGTTTTTT
NA | TRBD2 | TRBJ2-7 | TRBV10-2 | CASSKTSRSYEQYF | TGCGCCAGCAGCAAGACTAGCCGGTCCTACGAGCAGTACTTC
few | TRBD1 | TRBJ1-2 | TRBV25-1 | CASSDTIMDRGEGYTF | TGTGCCAGCAGTGATACCATCATGGACAGGGGAGAAGGCTACACCTTC
NA | TRBD1 | TRBJ1-5 | TRBV11-3 | CASSSRTGETNQPQHF | TGTGCCAGCAGCTCCCGGACAGGGGAGACAAATCAGCCCCAGCATTTT
few | NA | TRBJ1-5 | TRBV5-1 | CASSPGERLSNQPQHF | TGCGCCAGCAGCCCCGGAGAGCGTTTGAGCAATCAGCCCCAGCATTTT
NA | TRBD1 | TRBJ1-1 | TRBV5-4 | CASSLFGQGNTEAFF | TGTGCCAGCAGCCTGTTTGGACAGGGAAACACTGAAGCTTTCTTT
NA | NA | TRBJ1-2 | TRBV6-5 | CASSYRGVGYTF | TGTGCCAGCAGTTACAGGGGCGTGGGCTACACCTTC
many | TRBD1 | TRBJ1-4 | TRBV5-1 | CASSWGQGEKLFF | TGCGCCAGCAGCTGGGGACAGGGCGAAAAACTGTTTTTT
NA | NA | TRBJ2-1 | TRBV5-6 | CASSLDSGEQFF | TGTGCCAGCAGCTTGGACTCAGGTGAGCAGTTCTTC
NA | TRBD1 | TRBJ1-1 | TRBV5-1 | CASSLDPTGARTEAFF | TGCGCCAGCAGCTTGGACCCGACAGGGGCTAGGACTGAAGCTTTCTTT
NA | NA | TRBJ1-1 | TRBV9 | CASSVEPGEYSEAFF | TGTGCCAGCAGCGTAGAACCAGGGGAGTATTCTGAAGCTTTCTTT
NA | NA | TRBJ2-1 | TRBV5-1 | CASSLGPESSYNEQFF | TGCGCCAGCAGCTTGGGTCCGGAGAGCTCCTACAATGAGCAGTTCTTC
NA | NA | TRBJ2-2 | TRBV5-4 | CASSFPSQGNTGELFF | TGTGCCAGCAGCTTTCCCTCGCAGGGTAACACCGGGGAGCTGTTTTTT
NA | TRBD2 | TRBJ2-1 | TRBV10-2 | CATGVAGRAYNEQFF | TGCGCCACTGGAGTAGCGGGGCGGGCCTACAATGAGCAGTTCTTC
few | NA | TRBJ2-7 | TRBV6-1 | CATGGETYEQYF | TGTGCCACCGGGGGTGAGACCTACGAGCAGTACTTC
NA | NA | TRBJ2-7 | TRBV27 | CASRDSRTSYEQYF | TGTGCCAGCAGGGACAGTAGAACGTCCTACGAGCAGTACTTC
few | NA | TRBJ1-6 | TRBV6-1 | CASSPTGGHLHF | TGTGCCAGCAGCCCCACGGGGGGACACCTCCACTTT
NA | NA | TRBJ2-1 | TRBV6-6 | CASSDQGNEQFF | TGTGCCAGCAGTGACCAGGGTAATGAGCAGTTCTTC
NA | TRBD2 | TRBJ2-1 | TRBV7-9 | CASSERETSGNEQFF | TGTGCCAGCAGCGAGCGGGAGACATCGGGTAATGAGCAGTTCTTC
NA | NA | TRBJ1-2 | TRBV7-9 | CASSSPLRAGYTF | TGTGCCAGCAGCTCCCCCTTGAGGGCAGGATACACCTTC
once | NA | TRBJ1-2 | TRBV2 | CASSGGGYGYTF | TGTGCCAGCAGTGGGGGGGGCTATGGCTACACCTTC
few | TRBD2 | TRBJ2-2 | TRBV11-2 | CASSPGRGGGQMNTGELFF | TGTGCCAGCAGCCCGGGTCGGGGGGGTGGACAAATGAACACCGGGGAGCTGTTTTTT
NA | TRBD1 | TRBJ1-1 | TRBV6-1 | CASRVGGITEAFF | TGTGCCAGCAGGGTAGGGGGCATCACTGAAGCTTTCTTT
NA | NA | TRBJ1-1 | TRBV6-5 | CASSYAQGAAFF | TGTGCCAGCAGTTACGCCCAAGGGGCTGCTTTCTTT
NA | NA | TRBJ1-1 | TRBV7-9 | CSSSRTANTEAFF | TGTTCCAGCAGCCGGACAGCAAACACTGAAGCTTTCTTT
NA | TRBD1 | TRBJ2-1 | TRBV28 | CASSRDRGGYDEQFF | TGTGCCAGCAGTCGGGACAGGGGCGGGTATGATGAGCAGTTCTTC
NA | NA | TRBJ1-1 | TRBV18 | CASSPEQGSRHEAFF | TGTGCCAGCTCGCCTGAACAGGGATCAAGACATGAAGCTTTCTTT
NA | TRBD1 | TRBJ2-1 | TRBV7-6 | CASSAARDRVHNEQFF | TGTGCCAGCAGCGCGGCCCGGGACAGGGTCCACAATGAGCAGTTCTTC
NA | NA | TRBJ2-3 | TRBV10-3 | CAISTGATGTRPSTDTQYF | TGTGCCATCAGTACAGGGGCTACCGGGACTCGTCCTAGCACAGATACGCAGTATTTT
NA | NA | TRBJ1-3 | TRBV7-2 | CASSLDSGSRGNTIYF | TGTGCCAGCAGCTTAGATTCAGGGTCGAGGGGAAACACCATATATTTT
NA | NA | TRBJ1-6 | TRBV30 | CAWTGGLINSPLHF | TGTGCCTGGACCGGGGGGCTTATCAATTCACCCCTCCACTTT
once | TRBD1 | TRBJ2-1 | TRBV5-6 | CASSTGQGKFRRNEQFF | TGTGCCAGCAGCACGGGACAGGGTAAATTCAGGCGGAATGAGCAGTTCTTC
NA | TRBD2 | TRBJ2-3 | TRBV6-6 | CASSLAGVRDTQYF | TGTGCCAGCAGCTTAGCGGGGGTGAGAGATACGCAGTATTTT
once | NA | TRBJ1-2 | TRBV2 | CASTGTNYGYTF | TGTGCCAGCACTGGCACTAACTATGGCTACACCTTC
NA | NA | TRBJ2-7 | TRBV5-4 | CASSLGGGRPEQYF | TGTGCCAGCAGCTTGGGCGGGGGCCGTCCCGAGCAGTACTTC
NA | NA | TRBJ2-1 | TRBV11-2 | CASSLRFFEQFF | TGTGCCAGCAGCCTTCGGTTCTTCGAGCAGTTCTTC
NA | NA | TRBJ1-5 | TRBV28 | CASSPVLRPQHF | TGTGCCAGCAGTCCGGTACTCCGGCCCCAGCATTTT
NA | NA | TRBJ2-7 | TRBV5-1 | CASREPSLDEQYF | TGCGCCAGCCGGGAGCCATCCCTCGACGAGCAGTACTTC
NA | TRBD1 | TRBJ1-2 | TRBV18 | CASSPFQGQGNYGYTF | TGTGCCAGCTCACCCTTCCAGGGACAGGGAAACTATGGCTACACCTTC
NA | TRBD2 | TRBJ2-5 | TRBV5-6 | CASSLGLAGGLKETQYF | TGTGCCAGCAGCTTGGGGCTAGCGGGGGGGCTAAAAGAGACCCAGTACTTC
once | TRBD1 | TRBJ1-6 | TRBV27 | CASSSTGFYSPLHF | TGTGCCAGCAGTTCGACAGGGTTTTATTCACCCCTCCACTTT